A single sample gave rise to the 10 T cell receptor beta chains below, sequenced in a study of OX40 agonist ivuxolimab in advanced cancers. Only in-frame clones appear in the TCRdb table, and some are missing; sequencing was by immunoSEQ multiplex PCR. The sample carries tens of thousands of clones, approximately 89% recorded once. Sequencing used CD4+ or CD8+ T cells sorted from blood, obtained in a trial of the OX40 agonist ivuxolimab. These receptors were taken from an adult with an advanced solid tumor such as melanoma, head and neck, liver or kidney cancer.

The rearrangement links TRBV4-1 to TRBJ1-2, with 8 bases matching TRBD1. This CDR3 has 15 amino acids. J was trimmed by 5 bases and V by 3 bases; bases with no gene match: 8. Looked up from germline, CDR1 is MGHRA and CDR2 is YSYEKL. CDR3 in amino acids: CASSQADRGSYGYTF. Written as DNA, the CDR3 is TGCGCCAGCAGCCAGGCTGACAGGGGAAGTTATGGCTACACCTTC.

V and J are TRBV13 and TRBJ2-7, with 7 bases fitting TRBD1. Looked up from germline, CDR1 is PRHDT and CDR2 is FYEKMQ (reference sequence). The CDR3 length is 12 residues. The V and J ends lost 1 base and 7 bases, in that order; junction bases with no gene match: 1. CDR3 sequence: CASSLARGEQYF. CDR3 DNA sequence: TGTGCCAGCAGCTTAGCCAGGGGGGAGCAGTACTTC.

The V and J genes are TRBV7-6 and TRBJ1-1; perhaps TRBD1 as D (5 bases). The CDR3 contains 13 residues. Trimming stripped 2 bases from V and 5 bases from J, with 9 bases between. Looked up from germline, CDR1 is SGHVS and CDR2 is FNYEAQ. CDR3 DNA: TGTGCCAGCAGCTTACAGGGTGGGACTGAAGCTTTCTTT. Residues: CASSLQGGTEAFF.

The chain combines TRBV6-5 with TRBJ2-1, with D perhaps TRBD2 (6 bases). Deletions cut 5 bases from V and 7 bases from J, with 15 bases between. The CDR3 spans 14 residues. Germline-derived CDR1 and CDR2 are MNHEY and SVGAGI. For the CDR3, the DNA is TGTGCCAGCAGTACCGAGTTTCGGGGGAATGAGCAGTTCTTC. Translation gives CASSTEFRGNEQFF.

The CDR3 here is CASSVQGAHNEQYF. CDR3 coding DNA: TGTGCCAGTAGTGTACAGGGGGCGCACAACGAGCAGTACTTC. The rearrangement joins TRBV19 to TRBJ2-7, with TRBD1 matching over 9 bases. V shed 5 bases and J 5 bases; nucleotides not matched to a gene: 7. CDR1 is LNHDA, CDR2 SQIVND, per germline (reference sequence). The CDR3 contains 14 residues.

The rearrangement links TRBV6-5 to TRBJ2-5, with a weak D call TRBD2 (5 bases). This CDR3 spans 13 amino acids. Per the germline V gene, CDR1 is MNHEY and CDR2 is SVGAGI. V shed 6 bases and J shed 5 bases, with 13 bases lying between them. The CDR3 sequence is CASRQGLRETQYF. The CDR3 coding sequence is TGTGCCAGCAGACAAGGACTGAGGGAGACCCAGTACTTC.

The V gene is TRBV14, the J gene TRBJ1-2, with D maybe TRBD1 (6 bases). The V end was cut by 1 base, the J end by 4 bases, with 16 bases between. Germline V gene data show CDR1 as SGHDN and CDR2 as FVKESK. This CDR3 comprises 16 residues. CDR3 region: CASSQAPWGGRYGYTF. The DNA of the CDR3 is TGTGCCAGCAGCCAAGCCCCCTGGGGGGGCCGCTATGGCTACACCTTC.

The rearrangement joins TRBV13 to TRBJ2-7, with TRBD1 matching 9 bases. V dropped 1 base and J dropped 4; count of bases not matched to a gene: 5. The CDR3 sequence is 15 residues long. The V gene's germline CDR1 is PRHDT and CDR2 FYEKMQ (reference sequence). CDR3 in amino acids: CASSLEGQGIYEQYF. Written as DNA, the CDR3 is TGTGCCAGCAGCTTAGAGGGACAGGGAATTTACGAGCAGTACTTC.

V gene TRBV13 combines with J gene TRBJ2-3; D is unresolved. Germline V gene data show CDR1 as PRHDT and CDR2 as FYEKMQ (reference sequence). Trimming left V 6 bases short and J 0 bases short, with 4 bases between. The CDR3 extends over 12 amino acids. The DNA of the CDR3 is TGTGCCAGCAGGTCTAGCACAGATACGCAGTATTTT. The encoded protein is CASRSSTDTQYF.

DNA for the CDR3: TGTGCCAGCAGTGTTTACGGGGAGCTGTTTTTT. Translation: CASSVYGELFF. The genes are TRBV25-1 and TRBJ2-2, with D hard to call. Germline CDR1 reads MGHDK; CDR2 reads SYGVNS. This CDR3 has 11 residues. V was pared by 4 bases and J by 7 bases, with 4 bases between.